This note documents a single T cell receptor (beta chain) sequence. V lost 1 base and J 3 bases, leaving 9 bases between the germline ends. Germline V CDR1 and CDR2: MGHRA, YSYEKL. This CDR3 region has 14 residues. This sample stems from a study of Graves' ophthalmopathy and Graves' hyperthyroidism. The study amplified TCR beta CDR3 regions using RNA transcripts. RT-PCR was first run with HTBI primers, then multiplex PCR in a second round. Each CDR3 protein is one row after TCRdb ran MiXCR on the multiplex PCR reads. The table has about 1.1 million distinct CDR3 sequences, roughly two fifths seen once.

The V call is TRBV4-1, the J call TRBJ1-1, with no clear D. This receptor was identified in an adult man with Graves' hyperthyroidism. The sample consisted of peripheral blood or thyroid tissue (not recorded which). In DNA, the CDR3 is TGCGCCAGCAGCCAAGGGTGGAGGGACACTGAAGCTTTCTTT. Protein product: CASSQGWRDTEAFF.